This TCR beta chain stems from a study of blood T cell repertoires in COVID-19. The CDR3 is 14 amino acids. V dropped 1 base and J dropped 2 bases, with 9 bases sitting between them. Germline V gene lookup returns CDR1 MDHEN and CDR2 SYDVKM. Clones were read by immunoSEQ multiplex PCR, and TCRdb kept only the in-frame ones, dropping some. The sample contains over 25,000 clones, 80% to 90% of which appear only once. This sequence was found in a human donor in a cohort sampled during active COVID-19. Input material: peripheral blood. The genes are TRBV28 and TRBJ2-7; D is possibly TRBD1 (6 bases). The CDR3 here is CASSLYRDAYEQYF. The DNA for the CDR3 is TGTGCCAGCAGTTTATACAGGGACGCCTACGAGCAGTACTTC.